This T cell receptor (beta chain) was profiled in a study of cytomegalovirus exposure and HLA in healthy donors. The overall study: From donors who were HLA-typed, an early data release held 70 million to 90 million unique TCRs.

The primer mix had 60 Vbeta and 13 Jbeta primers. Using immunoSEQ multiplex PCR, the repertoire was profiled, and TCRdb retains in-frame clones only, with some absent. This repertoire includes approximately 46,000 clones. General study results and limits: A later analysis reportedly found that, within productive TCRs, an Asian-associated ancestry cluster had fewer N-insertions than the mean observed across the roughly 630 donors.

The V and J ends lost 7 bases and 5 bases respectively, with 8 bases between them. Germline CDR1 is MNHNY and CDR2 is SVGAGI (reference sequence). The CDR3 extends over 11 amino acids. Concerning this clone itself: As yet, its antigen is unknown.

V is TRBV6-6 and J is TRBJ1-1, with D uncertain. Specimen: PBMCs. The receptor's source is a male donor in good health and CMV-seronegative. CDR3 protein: CASTGSTEAFF. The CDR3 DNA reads TGTGCCAGCACAGGCTCAACTGAAGCTTTCTTT.